Described below is a single T cell receptor (beta chain) sequence and its context. Its specific antigen is unknown. The input lacks base qualities; no much larger clone sits a single base away. Counted from cysteine to phenylalanine, this CDR3 has 18 amino acids. Just the 54-base CDR3 DNA is kept, in frame starting at base 1. Trimmed from V: 4 bases; trimmed from J: 2 bases; junction bases lacking a gene match: 12. CDR1 and CDR2, per the germline V gene, are MDHEN and SYDVKM. This entry belongs to a study of cytomegalovirus exposure and HLA in healthy donors (dated by TCRdb to about 2017). Broadly, across the study: In an earlier analysis of roughly 590 of the donors, about 270 Gb of sequence data and 117 million unique TCR beta sequences from 150 million to 200 million T cells were reported. Rather than drawing on any new phenotypic data, the later analysis identified candidate immune exposures from TCR beta sequences and the way those sequences occurred across donors. A separate validation cohort of 100 to 150 different subjects was used in addition to the approximately 700-subject first cohort. Roughly 310 gigabases of sequencing data and 78 million or so unique TCR sequences were included in an early release covering about 700 HLA-typed donors. Every discovery cohort repertoire had been produced on one sequencing platform. A later analysis re-analyzed previously published TCR beta repertoires from roughly 600 donors and added high-resolution HLA genotyping to study TCR occurrence patterns. The number of typed donors differed by locus: about 620-640 for A, B, C, DRB1 and DQB1; 522 for DQA1; 606 for DPA1; and roughly 450 for DPB1. Genome-wide SNP genotypes for about three fifths of the 666 donors were used in a later genetic analysis, which treated that subset as a discovery cohort. The genetic ancestry cluster associated with self-reported Caucasian donors included 81% of the 398 genotyped donors. Among 398 genotyped donors of the cohort, an average of 235,054 unique TCR beta nucleotide sequences were sequenced per donor, about a sixth of them non-productive. The aim of the study was to test whether cataloging public T cell receptors could identify signatures of past pathogen exposure. In an earlier analysis of roughly 600 of the donors, high-throughput TCR beta sequencing was used to judge whether each TCR beta V gene segment behaved as functional or pseudogenic. Donor age, sex, ethnicity and CMV serostatus were collected together with the repertoire data. The study profiled the T cell repertoires of around 700 subjects by immunosequencing and related them to cytomegalovirus serostatus. To predict cytomegalovirus infection status, the study brought together high-throughput TCR immunosequencing, statistical association of individual TCRs with disease status, and machine learning. Roughly 5 DR-DQ haplotypes were handled as single units for association and clustering, since linkage in the cohort was strong. HLA typing covered class I and class II loci at four-digit resolution. Points the paper makes about the study in general: In a later analysis, several top co-occurrence clusters were reported to appear linked to parvovirus B19, influenza, CMV and Epstein-Barr virus. Because some donors lacked HLA typing at each locus, the association tests relied only on the typed subset. Broadly in line with IMGT annotations, most TCR beta V segments showed up in productive rearrangements about 90% or about 30% of the time in an earlier analysis of roughly 590 of the donors. Only TCR beta chains were sequenced in this cohort, and the absence of alpha or paired-chain data limited detectable features. The authors suggested that the approach could potentially be extended to other disease states and immunological phenotypes. Strong co-occurrence of HLA alleles, especially DR and DQ, made assigning TCR associations to individual alleles difficult. In a later genetic analysis, a missense DCLRE1C variant was associated with V-gene and J-gene trimming of TCR beta chains, and the association was replicated in an independent cohort. Because counts were too low, some 17 rarely observed V segments, including chromosome 9 orphons, were excluded from the earlier analysis of a few hundred of the donors. For the cohort, immune exposure information was limited to CMV serostatus. In the study, around 150 TCR beta chains were listed as associated with cytomegalovirus. According to a later genetic analysis, donors in an Asian-associated ancestry cluster had fewer N-insertions in productive TCRs than the approximately 650-donor mean. Correlated functional status among segregating V segments might reflect linkage disequilibrium, but an unknown experimental factor could not be ruled out. Most TCR sequences were observed very rarely across donors, whereas some public TCRs were present in many individuals. A further reported finding was that TCR beta sequences accurately predicted the HLA-A and HLA-B alleles for most subjects in the first cohort. According to a later analysis, TCR association rates differed among HLA loci, with DRB1 alleles showing the most associated TCRs and HLA-C alleles showing the fewest. In a later analysis, HLA-associated TCR beta chains showed more clonal expansion and lower generation probabilities than non-associated chains that were equally common. A few of the identified cytomegalovirus-associated TCR beta chains were confirmed in vitro to be specific for cytomegalovirus antigens. Roughly uniform sequencing depth across donors was assumed in presence/absence analyses, although this assumption may not hold. A group of highly shared sequence variants was considered likely to be a technical artifact of the sequencing pipeline. According to a later analysis, most CMV-associated TCR beta chains appeared to be HLA-restricted, and the HLA associations seemed to be driven largely by CMV exposure. A later analysis associated approximately 17,000 TCR beta sequences with specific HLA alleles at a false discovery rate of 0.05. The classifier was reported to diagnose cytomegalovirus status with high specificity and sensitivity in both the original cohort and the validation cohort. The 87-base-pair reads could not distinguish some IMGT-functional V segments, including TRBV6-2 and TRBV6-3, so those segments were excluded.

Receptors were amplified or captured by the immunoSEQ multiplex PCR assay. For the multiplex PCR, a mixture combining 60 forward primers for TCR Vbeta segments and 13 reverse primers for TCR Jbeta segments was used. Amplification of the CDR3 region of rearranged TCR beta genes was performed with a multiplex PCR assay on genomic DNA. The amplified TCR beta libraries were sequenced on the Illumina HiSeq System as 87-base-pair reads. The published analysis was carried out like this. In a later analysis, tens of millions of unique TCR beta chains were counted across the approximately 640 repertoires, and roughly 11 million of these chains were shared by at least two donors. A nearest-neighbor algorithm error-corrected the raw reads and collapsed the reads into unique sequences, merging closely related sequences to remove PCR and sequencing errors. CDR3 sequences were aligned to IMGT reference sequences to assign V, D and J gene segments. For a sequence to be retained, a match of at least six nucleotides to both a V gene segment and a J gene segment was required. A rearrangement was called productive if the CDR3 had no stop codons and remained in frame with V and J, and every other rearrangement was called non-productive. Following IMGT convention, CDR3 was defined as the stretch from the second conserved V-encoded cysteine up to the conserved J-encoded phenylalanine. The earlier analysis of some 540 of the donors excluded any sequence lacking an unambiguous match to a single V gene segment. An earlier analysis of a few hundred of the donors called V segments functional above 56.7% productive rearrangements and segregating when the between-donor standard deviation exceeded 5%. A statistical classification framework was built for diagnosing cytomegalovirus status from the catalog of TCR beta chain sequences. In a later analysis, V and J genes were assigned by comparing TCR nucleotide sequences against IMGT/GENE-DB human TR gene sequences. The TCRdist pipeline was used in a later analysis to assign CDR3 sequences and most-parsimonious VDJ recombination scenarios. In a later analysis, each TCR beta chain was defined by its CDR3 amino acid sequence together with its V-gene family, and reads without a unique V-gene family were excluded. A later analysis removed several hundred highly shared, low-generation-probability nucleotide sequences to deal with suspected cross-contamination and a sequencing artifact. In a later analysis, a clonal expansion index for each public chain was calculated from normalized within-repertoire ranks of inferred template counts. In a later analysis, generation probabilities were computed with a VDJ recombination model fitted to out-of-frame rearrangements, and the resulting probabilities were checked against IGoR. Hypergeometric tests were used in a later analysis to score TCR-TCR, TCR-HLA and TCR-CMV co-occurrence, with a repertoire-size bias correction applied to the TCR pairs. To estimate false discovery rates, a later analysis permuted the HLA or CMV assignments 20 times. A later analysis grouped co-occurring TCRs with DBSCAN, adding TCRdist sequence similarity when clustering within HLA-allele-positive subsets. Repertoires with fewer than 30,000 or more than 120,000 public chains, plus five repertoires with anomalous nucleotide sharing, were excluded from co-occurrence clustering. This immuneACCESS table, as held by TCRdb, lists in-frame sequences with V and J called but not all clones. Of the missing ones, under half trace to an unresolved V gene in checked studies; the others have no known cause. That table supplies the V and J calls and clone size; D and trimming were determined from the DNA. The sample includes about 120,000 clones, with around 82% observed a single time. In total, the top ten clones hold roughly 3.5% of the sample.

In total, 500 to 700 healthy bone marrow donors made up the cohort. Cohort members were all nominally healthy when sampled, although unrecorded immune exposures were likely present. The donor was CMV seropositive and belonged to the group of around 300 seropositive cohort members. A peripheral blood sample was collected from each donor, and TCR beta sequencing was performed on peripheral blood mononuclear cells. The Qiagen DNeasy Blood Extraction Kit was used to extract genomic DNA from the blood cell samples. This chain is built from TRBV28 and TRBJ2-3; TRBD2 matches 10 bases in the middle. The TCR originated in a woman aged 35 to 49 in good health and CMV-seropositive. Material: PBMCs. At the DNA level, the sequence is TGTGCCAGCAGTTCCATTACGGGACTAGCGTCATACACAGATACGCAGTATTTT. The encoded protein is CASSSITGLASYTDTQYF.